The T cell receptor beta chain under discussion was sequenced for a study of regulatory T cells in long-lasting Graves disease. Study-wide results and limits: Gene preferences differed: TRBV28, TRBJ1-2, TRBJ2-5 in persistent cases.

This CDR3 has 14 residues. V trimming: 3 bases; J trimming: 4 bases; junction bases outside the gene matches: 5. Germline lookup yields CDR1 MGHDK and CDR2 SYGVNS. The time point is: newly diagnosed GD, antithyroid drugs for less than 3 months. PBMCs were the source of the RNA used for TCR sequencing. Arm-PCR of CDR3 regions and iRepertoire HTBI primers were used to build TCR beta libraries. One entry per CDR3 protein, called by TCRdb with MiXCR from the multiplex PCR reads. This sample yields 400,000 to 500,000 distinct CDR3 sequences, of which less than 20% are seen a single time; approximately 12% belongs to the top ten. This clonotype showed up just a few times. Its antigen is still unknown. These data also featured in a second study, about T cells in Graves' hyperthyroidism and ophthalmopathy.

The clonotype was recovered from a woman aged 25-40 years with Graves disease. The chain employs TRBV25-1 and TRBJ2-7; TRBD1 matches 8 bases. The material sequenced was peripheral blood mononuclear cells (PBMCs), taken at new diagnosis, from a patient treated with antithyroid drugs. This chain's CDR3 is CASSDSRGRYEQYF. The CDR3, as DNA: TGTGCCAGCAGTGACAGCAGGGGGCGGTACGAGCAGTACTTC.